The 3 T cell receptor beta chains listed next were all sequenced from one sample in a study of Ad26.COV2.S vaccination and SARS-CoV-2 variants. Here immunoSEQ multiplex PCR was the method, and the copy in TCRdb shows in-frame clones only, minus some. This table holds approximately 500,000 clones, about 83% found once. Treatment of the sample: around 19 received Ad26.COV2.S at low or high dose, single or two shots; several received placebo; per-sample allocation not given. The study sampled participants on day 63 after the first vaccine or placebo injection. The source was peripheral blood, collected in a trial of Ad26.COV2.S vaccine versus placebo. These receptors all stem from a person between 18 and 65 years old who received the Ad26.COV2.S COVID-19 vaccine or a placebo.

Comment on this clone: This sample includes further DNA sequences coding for the same CDR3. The chain employs TRBV9 and TRBJ1-3, with TRBD1 matching over 7 bases. In germline, CDR1 is SGDLS, CDR2 YYNGEE. V dropped 3 bases and J dropped 0; count of bases not matched to a gene: 3. The CDR3 covers 15 residues. The CDR3 DNA follows: TGTGCCAGCAGCGGACAGGGCAACTCTGGAAACACCATATATTTT. This encodes CASSGQGNSGNTIYF.

CDR3 sequence reads: CASSLFGQSTDTQYF. The DNA of the CDR3 is TGTGCCAGCAGCTTATTTGGACAGTCCACAGATACGCAGTATTTT. This chain connects TRBV7-9 to TRBJ2-3; D may be TRBD1 (6 bases). The germline V gene encodes CDR1 SEHNR and CDR2 FQNEAQ (reference sequence). CDR3 length equals 15 residues. Trimming left V 2 bases short and J 2 bases short, with 11 bases between.

The V gene is TRBV19, the J gene TRBJ1-5; 7 nucleotides match TRBD1. Germline V CDR1 and CDR2: LNHDA, SQIVND (reference sequence). Trimming at V came to 7 bases and at J to 3 bases, leaving 3 bases not matched to a gene. The CDR3 is 13 residues long. The CDR3 bases are TGTGCCAGTAACAGGGGCCTCAATCAGCCCCAGCATTTT. Residues: CASNRGLNQPQHF.